Listed below are T cell receptor beta chains from one sample, sequenced in a study of shared clonotypes between healthy human individuals. TCRdb's copy holds only in-frame clones and misses some; the assay was immunoSEQ multiplex PCR. The table has a few million clones, roughly 90% seen once; the top ten hold 0.37%. Input material: naive CD4+ T cells from PBMCs. The receptors were gathered from a man between 18 and 35 years old in good health. Some clones in this sample may be carry-over from other donors' samples. Each CDR3 is given with its conserved first and last residue. A D gene is named only where the DNA matches it firmly. Some rows mark clone size as missing; the rest say once, few, many or name a class of expanded clone.

D gene	clone size	V gene	J gene	CDR3 protein	CDR3 DNA
-	-	TRBV6-6	TRBJ1-1	CASSYSYGSEVAFF	TGTGCCAGCAGTTACTCATACGGAAGTGAAGTGGCTTTCTTT
-	once	TRBV5-6	TRBJ2-7	CASSLDRYEQYF	TGTGCCAGCAGCCTGGACAGATACGAGCAGTACTTC
-	-	TRBV7-2	TRBJ1-1	CASSLGGREVVGAFF	TGTGCCAGCAGCTTAGGTGGCAGGGAAGTGGTCGGAGCTTTCTTT
-	-	TRBV28	TRBJ2-7	CASSRTSLDREQYF	TGTGCCAGCAGCCGAACCTCCCTAGACAGGGAGCAGTACTTC
-	-	TRBV5-4	TRBJ2-3	CASSLAGGFYTDTQYF	TGTGCCAGCAGCTTGGCTGGAGGGTTCTACACAGATACGCAGTATTTT
-	-	TRBV19	TRBJ2-5	CASSLRDRQLQETQYF	TGTGCCAGTAGTCTGCGGGACAGACAATTACAAGAGACCCAGTACTTC
-	once	TRBV19	TRBJ2-2	CASSPRDGYTGELFF	TGTGCCAGTAGTCCCCGGGACGGCTACACCGGGGAGCTGTTTTTT
-	once	TRBV7-3	TRBJ2-3	CASSLLGGWPDTQYF	TGTGCCAGCAGCTTACTGGGGGGCTGGCCAGATACGCAGTATTTT
TRBD1	-	TRBV7-8	TRBJ2-7	CASSLGRDRGYEQYF	TGTGCCAGCAGCTTAGGAAGGGACAGGGGCTACGAGCAGTACTTC
-	-	TRBV28	TRBJ2-7	CASSLRYLPQYF	TGTGCCAGCAGTTTACGATACCTCCCGCAGTACTTC
TRBD1	-	TRBV18	TRBJ2-7	CASSPEGAYYEQYF	TGTGCCAGCTCACCCGAGGGGGCCTACTACGAGCAGTACTTC
TRBD2	-	TRBV5-1	TRBJ2-1	CASSLERGAGYNEQFF	TGCGCCAGCAGCTTGGAGCGGGGGGCGGGTTACAATGAGCAGTTCTTC
-	-	TRBV11-3	TRBJ2-7	CASPDTPTGQYF	TGTGCCAGCCCTGATACCCCTACGGGGCAGTACTTC
-	-	TRBV6-5	TRBJ2-3	CASSRTTDTQYF	TGTGCCAGCAGCCGGACCACAGATACGCAGTATTTT
TRBD1	-	TRBV5-6	TRBJ1-1	CASSFRGIGAEAFF	TGTGCCAGCAGCTTCAGGGGGATTGGCGCTGAAGCTTTCTTT
TRBD1	once	TRBV6-1	TRBJ2-6	CASSVRLPGQGSGANVLTF	TGTGCCAGCAGTGTACGACTTCCGGGACAGGGGTCTGGGGCCAACGTCCTGACTTTC
TRBD1	once	TRBV7-3	TRBJ1-2	CASSQGADYGYTF	TGTGCCAGCAGCCAGGGGGCGGACTATGGCTACACCTTC
-	-	TRBV28	TRBJ2-7	CASSNLSGGTSYEQYF	TGTGCCAGCAGCAACCTAAGTGGGGGCACCTCCTACGAGCAGTACTTC
TRBD2	-	TRBV7-2	TRBJ2-5	CASSRLAGGLPGETQYF	TGTGCCAGCAGCAGACTAGCGGGAGGCCTCCCGGGAGAGACCCAGTACTTC
-	-	TRBV7-2	TRBJ2-2	CASSTQQGGLAGYTGELFF	TGTGCCAGCAGCACGCAACAGGGGGGGTTAGCGGGATACACCGGGGAGCTGTTTTTT
-	-	TRBV11-2	TRBJ2-1	CASSSPQQGTPQFF	TGTGCCAGCAGCTCCCCACAACAAGGGACTCCTCAGTTCTTC
-	-	TRBV6-5	TRBJ1-2	CASSYSSRVQKRGYTF	TGTGCCAGCAGTTACTCGAGCAGGGTTCAGAAGCGTGGCTACACCTTC
TRBD1	-	TRBV6-1	TRBJ2-7	CASSEPDGTGDTYEQYF	TGTGCCAGCAGTGAACCGGATGGTACAGGGGATACTTACGAGCAGTACTTC
TRBD2	-	TRBV5-3	TRBJ2-7	CARSVRDRGLAGVSYEQYF	TGTGCCAGAAGCGTACGGGACAGGGGACTAGCGGGAGTCTCCTACGAGCAGTACTTC
-	-	TRBV11-3	TRBJ2-5	CASSLAFGSETQYF	TGTGCCAGCAGCTTAGCGTTCGGGTCGGAGACCCAGTACTTC
TRBD2	-	TRBV28	TRBJ2-7	CASEIAGGPVNEQYF	TGTGCCAGCGAAATAGCGGGAGGGCCGGTCAACGAGCAGTACTTC
-	once	TRBV19	TRBJ2-7	CASSIDPMGEQYF	TGTGCCAGTAGTATAGACCCCATGGGCGAGCAGTACTTC
-	-	TRBV7-2	TRBJ1-3	CASSLLAGLLDTIYF	TGTGCCAGCAGCTTACTCGCAGGGTTGTTGGACACCATATATTTT
-	-	TRBV30	TRBJ1-1	CAWSVRGARSYTEAFF	TGTGCCTGGAGTGTACGGGGGGCAAGATCTTACACTGAAGCTTTCTTT
TRBD2	once	TRBV4-2	TRBJ2-1	CASSQTLAGVYNEQFF	TGTGCCAGCAGCCAAACGCTAGCGGGAGTCTACAATGAGCAGTTCTTC
-	-	TRBV19	TRBJ1-1	CASSIRKRGSTEAFF	TGTGCCAGTAGTATAAGGAAACGGGGGAGCACTGAAGCTTTCTTT
TRBD2	-	TRBV28	TRBJ2-1	CASTNFESLAAVGNEQFF	TGTGCCAGCACCAACTTCGAATCGCTAGCGGCCGTGGGGAATGAGCAGTTCTTC
-	-	TRBV6-5	TRBJ2-7	CASSYALAIEQYF	TGTGCCAGCAGTTACGCTCTAGCGATCGAGCAGTACTTC
-	once	TRBV15	TRBJ2-2	CATRGAPNTGELFF	TGTGCCACCAGGGGGGCTCCGAACACCGGGGAGCTGTTTTTT
TRBD2	-	TRBV7-9	TRBJ2-7	CASNPSPKGGSSYEQYF	TGTGCCAGCAACCCCTCACCGAAAGGCGGGAGCTCCTACGAGCAGTACTTC
TRBD1	-	TRBV5-5	TRBJ1-1	CASSLADRVAAFF	TGTGCCAGCAGCTTGGCGGACAGGGTAGCAGCTTTCTTT
-	-	TRBV4-1	TRBJ1-2	CASSQVVSNYGYTF	TGCGCCAGCAGCCAAGTGGTCAGTAACTATGGCTACACCTTC
-	-	TRBV30	TRBJ2-7	CAWSEEWPYSNEQYF	TGTGCCTGGAGTGAAGAGTGGCCTTACTCTAATGAGCAGTACTTC